This record covers a single TCR beta chain. The antigen is not known. Looked up from germline, CDR1 is MGHRA and CDR2 is YSYEKL. The V end lost 4 bases, the J end lost 0 bases, and 16 bases lay between the germline ends. This CDR3 has 17 residues. This entry is derived from a study of radiotherapy plus CTLA-4 blockade in lung cancer. At the level of the study: The study recorded objective responses in 18% of patients and disease control in approximately 33%. Study-level findings and limits: The best predictor of response was reported to be early blood T cell clone dynamics, with interferon-beta.

Sequencing was performed with immunoSEQ multiplex PCR; in TCRdb, only in-frame clones are kept and a portion is missing. The table shows some 32,000 clones, with approximately 78% occurring only once. The origin of this receptor is a human donor with non-small cell lung cancer that progressed on radiotherapy plus ipilimumab. The rearrangement links TRBV4-1 to TRBJ1-3; D not certain. Sample: peripheral blood, taken from a patient treated with radiotherapy plus ipilimumab. The CDR3 DNA sequence: TGCGCCAGCAGCCGGCTAGTAGTTTCGGTCTCTGGAAACACCATATATTTT. Protein product: CASSRLVVSVSGNTIYF.